This TCR beta chain was observed in a study of blood T cells in healthy people across ages. The V end was cut by 4 bases, the J end by 5 bases, with 21 bases between. The CDR3 runs 17 residues. Germline CDR1 and CDR2: LGHNA and YSLEER. Next came a second PCR, run for about 7 to 12 cycles, which used a sample-barcoded 5' primer along with a J-beta primer mix. TCRdb reprocessed the 5' RACE reads via MiXCR and lists one record per CDR3 protein. The sample includes some 1,800,000 distinct CDR3 sequences, roughly 43% of them seen just once. The chain joins TRBV4-3 to TRBJ2-1, with D unclear. Sequenced material: blood. The clonotype originates from a human donor in good health. The CDR3 region has the DNA TGCGCCAGCAGCCCCAAGAATAGTTACCGGGCAAACAATGAGCAGTTCTTC. Encoded protein: CASSPKNSYRANNEQFF.